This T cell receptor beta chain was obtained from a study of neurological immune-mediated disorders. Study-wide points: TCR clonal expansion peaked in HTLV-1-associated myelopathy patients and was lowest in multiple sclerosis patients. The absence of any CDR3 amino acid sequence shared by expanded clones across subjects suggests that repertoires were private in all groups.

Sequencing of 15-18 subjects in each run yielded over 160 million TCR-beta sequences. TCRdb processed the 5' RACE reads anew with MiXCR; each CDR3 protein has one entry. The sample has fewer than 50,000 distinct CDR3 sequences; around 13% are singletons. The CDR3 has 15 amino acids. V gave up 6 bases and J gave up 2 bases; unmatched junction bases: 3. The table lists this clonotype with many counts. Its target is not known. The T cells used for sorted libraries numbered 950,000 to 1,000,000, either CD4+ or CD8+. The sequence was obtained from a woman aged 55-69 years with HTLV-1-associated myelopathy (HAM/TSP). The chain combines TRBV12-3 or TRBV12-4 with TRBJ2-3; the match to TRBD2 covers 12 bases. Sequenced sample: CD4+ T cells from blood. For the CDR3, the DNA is TGTGCCAGCAGGCTAGCGGGGGGGGTCACAGATACGCAGTATTTT. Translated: CASRLAGGVTDTQYF.